This T cell receptor (beta chain) was profiled in a study of cytomegalovirus exposure and HLA in healthy donors. As to this clone: As yet, its antigen is unknown.

60 Vbeta and 13 Jbeta primers were used in PCR. As originally analysed: Later reanalysis found 60 million to 90 million unique TCR beta chains, 10 million to 12 million of them shared. Using immunoSEQ multiplex PCR, the repertoire was profiled, and TCRdb retains in-frame clones only, with some absent. V and J calls and clone size come straight from that table; D and trimming were deduced from the DNA. The table records about 170,000 clones, around four fifths of them present only once. Broader study findings: Many donors carried some public TCRs, although rarity characterized most TCR sequences.

CDR3 length: 12 amino acids. Trimming stripped 5 bases from V and 5 bases from J, with 9 bases between. Germline V gives CDR1 SEHNR, CDR2 FQNEAQ (reference sequence). The chain combines TRBV7-9 with TRBJ1-2, with D hard to call. Sequencing was performed on PBMCs. This receptor was obtained from a woman in her fifties or sixties in good health and CMV-seropositive. CDR3 region: CASSLGDYGYTF. In DNA form, the CDR3 reads TGTGCCAGCAGCCTAGGAGATTATGGCTACACCTTC. The variable domain in full, completed from reference TRBV7-9 and TRBJ1-2, reads DTGVSQNPRHKITKRGQNVTFRCDPISEHNRLYWYRQTLGQGPEFLTYFQNEAQLEKSRLLSDRFSAERPKGSFSTLEIQRTEQGDSAMYLCASSLGDYGYTFGSGTRLTVV.